The T cell receptor beta chain under discussion was sequenced for a study of blood T cell repertoires in COVID-19. Study context: Acute-phase and convalescent COVID-19 samples originated in the United States, Italy and Spain. T cells, B-cell-depleted T cells, or PBMCs provided the cDNA or gDNA that served as material.

Methods used by the authors: Estimated nucleated cell counts came from reference gene primer amplification. TCRdb's table, derived via immunoSEQ multiplex PCR, lists solely in-frame clones and lacks some. Clonal size and the V and J genes are those of that table, whereas D and trimming came from the DNA. The profile shows about 420,000 clones, about 90% of them singletons. Germline CDR1 and CDR2: SGHNT and YYREEE (reference sequence). This CDR3 has 15 amino acids. V was pared by 4 bases and J by 2 bases, with 5 bases of the junction left unmatched. This TCR was sampled from a man aged 18 to 29 with COVID-19, enrolled during active disease. The source material was peripheral blood. The rearrangement joins TRBV5-4 to TRBJ2-1; 8 nucleotides align to TRBD2. CDR3 nucleotide sequence: TGTGCCAGCAGCCAAGCGGGGGAAGCCTACAATGAGCAGTTCTTC. Its protein product is CASSQAGEAYNEQFF.